This T cell receptor (beta chain) emerged from a study of T cells in Graves' hyperthyroidism and ophthalmopathy. Authors of the study amplified TCR beta CDR3 regions from RNA transcripts. The HTBI set primed first-round TCR CDR3 RT-PCR. MiXCR, applied by TCRdb to the multiplex PCR reads, yields one record per CDR3 protein. Of around 420,000 distinct CDR3 sequences listed, less than 20% are singletons. This clonotype was observed many times. Its matching antigen is unknown. Hyperthyroidism of Graves' type that showed no ophthalmopathy progression within 18 months was stable. Germline assignment: CDR1 LGHDT and CDR2 YNNKEL (reference sequence). J gave up 1 base and V 2 bases, and 7 bases lay outside the gene matches. The CDR3 has 18 residues. Findings and caveats of the study: Through a model of 13 V-J features, ophthalmopathy was separated from stable hyperthyroidism.

Specimen: blood. This chain uses TRBV3-1 with TRBJ2-7; 14 bases align to TRBD2. The source of this sequence is a woman between 18 and 30 years old with Graves' hyperthyroidism. This CDR3 is CASSQLMGLAGASYEQYF. CDR3 DNA sequence: TGTGCCAGCAGCCAATTAATGGGACTAGCGGGAGCGTCCTACGAGCAGTACTTC.